This passage covers 26 T cell receptor beta chains from one sample sequenced in a study of OX40 agonist ivuxolimab in advanced cancers. TCRdb's table, derived via immunoSEQ multiplex PCR, lists solely in-frame clones and lacks some. The sample lists 40,000 to 60,000 clones; more than 70% were seen once. The starting material was CD4+ or CD8+ T cells sorted from blood, obtained in a trial of the OX40 agonist ivuxolimab. Receptors were obtained from an adult with an advanced solid tumor such as melanoma, head and neck, liver or kidney cancer.

V gene TRBV19 combines with J gene TRBJ1-5; D is unclear. Germline V CDR1 and CDR2: LNHDA, SQIVND (reference sequence). Trimming shortened V by 8 bases and J by 3 bases, and 17 bases separated the two germline ends. This CDR3 region has 15 residues. For the CDR3, the DNA is TGTGCCAGTGTAGCAGGATGGAGGGCCAATCAGCCCCAGCATTTT. This translates into CASVAGWRANQPQHF.

This chain joins TRBV11-3 and TRBJ1-4, with D possibly matching TRBD1 (5 bases). The CDR3 is 13 residues long. Trimming stripped 0 bases from V and 11 bases from J, with 10 bases between. CDR1 and CDR2 (germline): SGHNT, YENEEA. The CDR3 nucleotides are TGTGCCAGCAGCTTAGACGGGCAGGGTAAACTGTTTTTT. Translating gives CASSLDGQGKLFF.

The chain joins TRBV7-2 to TRBJ1-1; 7 nucleotides agree with TRBD1. After removal of 7 bases from V and 7 bases from J, the junction contained 21 bases not matched to a gene. Per the germline V gene, CDR1 is SGHTA and CDR2 is FQGNSA. CDR3 length: 17 residues. Here the CDR3 reads CASILLITTGTLGEAFF. Written as DNA, the CDR3 is TGTGCCAGCATCCTGCTTATCACGACAGGGACTTTAGGTGAAGCTTTCTTT.

J is TRBJ2-7 and V is TRBV28; D call uncertain. Between the trimmed V and J ends, which lost 5 bases and 3 bases, there was a span of 8 bases. The CDR3 covers 12 residues. Germline V lookup: CDR1 MDHEN, CDR2 SYDVKM. The CDR3 sequence: CASSILNYEQYF. For the CDR3, the DNA is TGTGCCAGCAGTATCTTAAACTACGAGCAGTACTTC.

The chain couples TRBV29-1 to TRBJ1-5; no firm D call. V lost 8 bases, J lost 2 bases, and 13 bases lay in between. Germline CDR1 and CDR2: SQVTM and ANQGSEA. CDR3 length: 13 amino acids. CDR3 in DNA: TGCAGCTTTCAAGAGAACCGCAATCAGCCCCAGCATTTT. Its protein product is CSFQENRNQPQHF.

This chain connects TRBV29-1 to TRBJ2-2, with TRBD2 matching 7 bases. The CDR3 loop spans 15 amino acids. V lost 6 bases and J lost 3; bases outside the gene matches: 10. The germline gives CDR1 SQVTM, CDR2 ANQGSEA. The CDR3 DNA follows: TGCAGCGTCCCCCGGTCGGGGAGGGACACCGGGGAGCTGTTTTTT. This encodes CSVPRSGRDTGELFF.

This clone was seen more than once but under ten times. J is TRBJ2-2 and V is TRBV7-9; D is undetermined. CDR1 and CDR2 from the germline V gene are SEHNR and FQNEAQ (reference sequence). The CDR3 length is 11 residues. Trimming took 5 bases from V and 2 from J, leaving 0 bases between them. This chain's CDR3 is CASSNTGELFF. The CDR3 DNA reads TGTGCCAGCAGCAACACCGGGGAGCTGTTTTTT.

Of note for this clone: At one end, the junction sequence differs from germline, possibly due to a read error. The chain combines TRBV7-7 with TRBJ2-5, with D unclear. The CDR3 has 15 amino acids. Germline V gives CDR1 SSHAT, CDR2 FNYEAQ (reference sequence). CDR3 in amino acids: CASSLLFDTQETQYF. The CDR3 DNA follows: TGTGCTAGCAGCTTACTTTTCGACACACAAGAGACCCAGTACTTC.

The gene calls are TRBV5-4 and TRBJ1-2; a weak D match, TRBD1 (5 bases). There are 17 residues in the CDR3. V shed 0 bases and J shed 3 bases, with 18 bases lying between them. Germline CDR1 SGHNT, CDR2 YYREEE (reference sequence). CDR3 in amino acids: CASSLGTSAARYYGYTF. The CDR3 nucleotides read TGTGCCAGCAGCTTGGGGACATCGGCGGCCCGATACTATGGCTACACCTTC.

The chain carries TRBV10-2 and TRBJ2-3; D is ambiguous. Trimming removed 2 bases from V and 2 bases from J, with 5 bases in between. This CDR3 comprises 13 residues. Germline V CDR1 and CDR2: WSHSY, SAAADI. Here the CDR3 reads CASSETPTDTQYF. DNA for the CDR3: TGCGCCAGCAGTGAGACCCCCACAGATACGCAGTATTTT.

The chain employs TRBV7-3 and TRBJ2-1; D could derive from TRBD1 or TRBD2 (6 bases each). CDR1 is SGHTA, CDR2 FQGTGA, per germline. The CDR3 has 13 residues. The V end was cut by 4 bases, the J end by 9 bases, with 13 bases between. CDR3 region: CASSYSGGSEQFF. The CDR3 DNA sequence: TGTGCCAGCAGCTATTCCGGGGGCAGTGAGCAGTTCTTC.

In DNA, the CDR3 is TGTGCCAGTAGTCATAGTAGCAATGAGCAGTTCTTC. Protein sequence: CASSHSSNEQFF. The chain uses TRBV19 and TRBJ2-1; D remains unclear. There are 12 residues in the CDR3. V gave up 5 bases and J gave up 6 bases, with 8 bases separating them. Germline V gene lookup returns CDR1 LNHDA and CDR2 SQIVND (reference sequence).

V is TRBV7-8 and J is TRBJ2-3, with TRBD2 as a possible D gene (5 bases). There are 13 residues in the CDR3. V was pared by 4 bases and J by 5 bases, with 10 bases between. Germline V CDR1 and CDR2: SGHVS, FQNEAQ. In DNA, the CDR3 is TGTGCCAGCAGCTCACTAGGTGGAGATACGCAGTATTTT. Translated, it gives CASSSLGGDTQYF.

This chain connects TRBV5-1 to TRBJ2-3; unclear D gene. Germline CDR1 is SGHRS and CDR2 is YFSETQ. V was shortened by 3 bases and J by 0 bases, with 14 bases between the two germline ends. The CDR3 runs to 16 residues. The CDR3 sequence is CASSSGSRASTDTQYF. CDR3 in DNA: TGCGCCAGCAGCTCGGGTAGCCGTGCTAGCACAGATACGCAGTATTTT.

A single count supports this clone. This chain connects TRBV27 to TRBJ2-5; possible D gene TRBD2, 6 bases. V lost 6 bases and J 5 bases, leaving 13 bases between the germline ends. The CDR3 spans 13 residues. Looked up from germline, CDR1 is MNHEY and CDR2 is SMNVEV (reference sequence). The CDR3 region has the DNA TGTGCCAGCAGGAGGAGGGCCGATGAGACCCAGTACTTC. Translating it yields CASRRRADETQYF.

This chain joins TRBV19 and TRBJ2-7, with a possible D match to TRBD1 (6 bases). With 5 bases removed from V and 1 base from J, the gap between germline ends came to 15 bases. The CDR3 runs 15 residues. Germline loops: CDR1 LNHDA, CDR2 SQIVND (reference sequence). The CDR3 reads CASSYGTGHSYEQYF. CDR3 nucleotide sequence: TGTGCCAGTAGTTACGGAACAGGGCATTCCTACGAGCAGTACTTC.

V gene TRBV27 combines with J gene TRBJ2-7; 10 bases match TRBD1. The CDR3 runs to 14 residues. J lost 6 bases, V lost 3 bases, and 5 bases had no gene match. Germline V lookup: CDR1 MNHEY, CDR2 SMNVEV (reference sequence). The CDR3 reads CASSFRQGASEQYF. CDR3 DNA: TGTGCCAGCAGTTTTCGACAGGGGGCTTCCGAGCAGTACTTC.

The chain links TRBV5-6 to TRBJ2-7; 7 bases fit TRBD2. CDR3 length: 13 amino acids. V was clipped by 7 bases and J by 4 bases; unmatched bases: 8. Germline CDR1 reads SGHDT; CDR2 reads YYEEEE. CDR3 sequence reads: CASAKPSGYEQYF. CDR3 in DNA: TGTGCCAGCGCCAAGCCTAGCGGTTACGAGCAGTACTTC.

The chain combines TRBV30 with TRBJ2-2, with D possibly matching TRBD1 (6 bases). CDR1 GTSNPN and CDR2 SVGIG come from the germline V gene (reference sequence). The V and J ends lost 4 bases and 8 bases respectively, with 14 bases between them. This CDR3 contains 13 residues. CDR3 amino acids: CAWKQGLGGELFF. The CDR3 nucleotides read TGTGCCTGGAAGCAGGGGCTAGGGGGGGAGCTGTTTTTT. Drawing the rest from reference TRBV30 and TRBJ2-2, the complete variable domain is SQTIHQWPATLVQPVGSPLSLECTVEGTSNPNLYWYRQAAGRGLQLLFYSVGIGQISSEVPQNLSASRPQDRQFILSSKKLLLSDSGFYLCAWKQGLGGELFFGEGSRLTVL.

The V and J genes are TRBV5-1 and TRBJ1-2; TRBD1 might be the D (5 bases). Germline V gene sequence: CDR1 SGHRS, CDR2 YFSETQ. The CDR3 consists of 15 residues. The V gene lost 5 bases and the J gene lost 0 bases, with 14 bases spanning the gap. The DNA of the CDR3 is TGCGCCAGCAGTGGAGGGGATGTAGCTAACTATGGCTACACCTTC. Translating it yields CASSGGDVANYGYTF.

This clone has only a few counts. The chain joins TRBV7-9 to TRBJ1-5, with D perhaps TRBD1 (6 bases). CDR1 and CDR2 (germline): SEHNR, FQNEAQ (reference sequence). V was cut by 1 base and J by 6 bases, with 7 bases left in between. The CDR3 is 13 amino acids. This CDR3 is CASSLVQGQPQHF. The CDR3, as DNA: TGTGCCAGCAGCTTAGTACAGGGTCAGCCCCAGCATTTT.

The V and J genes are TRBV6-1 and TRBJ1-5; D is possibly TRBD1 (6 bases). V was shortened by 7 bases and J by 3 bases, with 10 bases between the two germline ends. CDR3 length equals 13 residues. Looked up from germline, CDR1 is MNHNS and CDR2 is SASEGT. The CDR3 spells CASNRENNQPQHF. CDR3 coding DNA: TGTGCCAGCAACAGGGAGAACAATCAGCCCCAGCATTTT.

The rearrangement links TRBV14 to TRBJ1-4; TRBD1 matches at 9 bases. CDR3 length equals 17 residues. V trimming: 0 bases; J trimming: 6 bases; junction bases outside the gene matches: 8. Germline lookup yields CDR1 SGHDN and CDR2 FVKESK. CDR3 protein: CASSQDGTGWRDEKLFF. Written as DNA, the CDR3 is TGTGCCAGCAGCCAAGATGGGACAGGGTGGCGAGATGAAAAACTGTTTTTT.

The table lists this clone with a count of one. In nucleotides, the CDR3 is TGTGCCAGCAGTGCTTCTAGCGGGGGGGCCTACAATGAGCAGTTCTTC. Protein product: CASSASSGGAYNEQFF. The chain carries TRBV6-1 and TRBJ2-1; 12 bases match TRBD2. The CDR3 has 16 residues. CDR1 is MNHNS and CDR2 is SASEGT in the germline V gene. Losses at the gene ends were 4 bases for V and 2 bases for J; bases not matched to a gene: 3.

The CDR3 DNA follows: TGTGCCAGCAGTTACTCGACACAGGGGAGGGTTCAGCCCCAGCATTTT. The encoded protein is CASSYSTQGRVQPQHF. This sequence joins TRBV6-6 and TRBJ1-5; 7 nucleotides match TRBD1. Losses at the gene ends were 0 bases for V and 6 bases for J; bases not matched to a gene: 8. CDR1 and CDR2 (germline): MNHNY, SVGAGI (reference sequence). CDR3 length equals 16 residues.

The genes are TRBV20-1 and TRBJ2-5; no firm D call. The CDR3 runs to 11 residues. V was shortened by 7 bases and J by 4 bases, with 10 bases between the two germline ends. CDR1 is DFQATT, CDR2 SNEGSKA, per germline (reference sequence). DNA of the CDR3: TGCAGTGTTCCAACCGCAGAGACCCAGTACTTC. This sequence encodes CSVPTAETQYF.